This is a list of T cell receptor beta chains from one sample in a study of tumor-infiltrating lymphocytes in oesophageal squamous cell carcinoma. TCRdb re-called the PCR reads through MiXCR, storing one row per CDR3 protein. The sample yields more than 15,000 distinct CDR3 sequences, 35% to 45% seen once. The sequencing sample was made of normal esophageal tissue next to the tumor. The receptors were sampled from a female donor with esophageal squamous cell carcinoma. CDR3s include the opening cysteine and the closing phenylalanine or tryptophan. A D gene is named only where the DNA matches it firmly. Clone size is not always given. Where it is, it says once, few, many or a class for expanded clones.

D gene: NA; V gene: TRBV10-3; clone size: NA; J gene: TRBJ1-2; CDR3 protein: CATGLGPYGYTF; CDR3 DNA: TGTGCCACTGGGTTAGGCCCCTATGGCTACACCTTC
D gene: TRBD2; V gene: TRBV7-3; clone size: NA; J gene: TRBJ2-2; CDR3 protein: CASSAGLAGDIPNTGELFF; CDR3 DNA: TGTGCCAGCAGCGCGGGACTAGCGGGGGATATTCCTAACACCGGGGAGCTGTTTTTT
D gene: NA; V gene: TRBV28; clone size: many; J gene: TRBJ2-7; CDR3 protein: CASGAYSYEQYF; CDR3 DNA: TGTGCCAGCGGGGCGTACTCCTACGAGCAGTACTTC
D gene: TRBD2; V gene: TRBV7-6; clone size: few; J gene: TRBJ2-1; CDR3 protein: CASSWGGVNEQFF; CDR3 DNA: TGTGCCAGCAGCTGGGGGGGGGTGAATGAGCAGTTCTTC
D gene: TRBD2; V gene: TRBV7-2; clone size: NA; J gene: TRBJ2-3; CDR3 protein: CASSEGLAGGDTQYF; CDR3 DNA: TGTGCCAGCAGCGAGGGACTAGCGGGAGGGGACACGCAGTATTTT
D gene: TRBD1; V gene: TRBV9; clone size: many; J gene: TRBJ2-3; CDR3 protein: CASSARTGGTDTQYF; CDR3 DNA: TGTGCCAGCAGCGCCAGGACAGGGGGCACAGATACGCAGTATTTT
D gene: NA; V gene: TRBV7-2; clone size: NA; J gene: TRBJ1-5; CDR3 protein: CASIYRAGQPQHF; CDR3 DNA: TGTGCCAGCATCTACAGGGCAGGTCAGCCCCAGCATTTT
D gene: NA; V gene: TRBV7-2; clone size: medium-sized; J gene: TRBJ2-1; CDR3 protein: CASSPPGSMKTNEQFF; CDR3 DNA: TGTGCCAGCAGCCCCCCGGGGAGTATGAAGACAAATGAGCAGTTCTTC
D gene: TRBD1; V gene: TRBV6-1; clone size: many; J gene: TRBJ2-3; CDR3 protein: CASSERTGGTSTDTQYF; CDR3 DNA: TGTGCCAGCAGTGAACGAACAGGGGGGACTAGCACAGATACGCAGTATTTT
D gene: TRBD2; V gene: TRBV12-3/TRBV12-4; clone size: NA; J gene: TRBJ2-3; CDR3 protein: CASSPTGTSFVAQYF; CDR3 DNA: TGTGCCAGCAGCCCAACCGGGACTAGTTTTGTTGCGCAGTATTTT
D gene: NA; V gene: TRBV7-2; clone size: few; J gene: TRBJ2-1; CDR3 protein: CASSLFYGGPYEQFF; CDR3 DNA: TGTGCCAGCAGCTTATTTTACGGGGGGCCTTACGAGCAGTTCTTC
D gene: TRBD1; V gene: TRBV7-9; clone size: few; J gene: TRBJ1-2; CDR3 protein: CASGDSSGYGYTF; CDR3 DNA: TGTGCCAGCGGGGACAGTTCGGGCTATGGCTACACCTTC
D gene: NA; V gene: TRBV7-6; clone size: NA; J gene: TRBJ2-7; CDR3 protein: CASSLVGESRGTQQYF; CDR3 DNA: TGTGCCAGCAGCTTAGTAGGTGAGAGCAGGGGAACCCAGCAGTACTTC
D gene: NA; V gene: TRBV28; clone size: many; J gene: TRBJ2-3; CDR3 protein: CASSRGGRSDTQYF; CDR3 DNA: TGTGCCAGCAGCAGGGGGGGCCGGTCGGATACGCAGTATTTT
D gene: TRBD1; V gene: TRBV18; clone size: NA; J gene: TRBJ1-5; CDR3 protein: CASSTGEYSNQPQHF; CDR3 DNA: TGTGCCAGCTCAACAGGGGAGTATAGCAATCAGCCCCAGCATTTT
D gene: NA; V gene: TRBV24-1; clone size: many; J gene: TRBJ2-1; CDR3 protein: CATRKGARDEQFF; CDR3 DNA: TGTGCCACCAGGAAGGGAGCCAGGGATGAGCAGTTCTTC
D gene: TRBD1; V gene: TRBV6-1; clone size: NA; J gene: TRBJ2-7; CDR3 protein: CASSTPTGTGGYEQYF; CDR3 DNA: TGTGCCAGCAGCACCCCAACCGGGACAGGGGGCTACGAGCAGTACTTC
D gene: NA; V gene: TRBV11-2; clone size: many; J gene: TRBJ2-5; CDR3 protein: CASSPGRSTRGTQYF; CDR3 DNA: TGTGCCAGCAGCCCGGGACGGTCGACCAGGGGGACCCAGTACTTC
D gene: NA; V gene: TRBV7-2; clone size: few; J gene: TRBJ2-3; CDR3 protein: CASSLGLLGDRTDTQYF; CDR3 DNA: TGTGCCAGCAGCTTAGGGTTGTTGGGGGATCGCACAGATACGCAGTATTTT
D gene: NA; V gene: TRBV7-2; clone size: few; J gene: TRBJ2-1; CDR3 protein: CASSLLYNEQFF; CDR3 DNA: TGTGCCAGCAGCTTATTATACAATGAGCAGTTCTTC
D gene: NA; V gene: TRBV9; clone size: NA; J gene: TRBJ1-4; CDR3 protein: CASSPSGGATNEKLFF; CDR3 DNA: TGTGCCAGCAGCCCGTCCGGGGGAGCAACTAATGAAAAACTGTTTTTT
D gene: NA; V gene: TRBV28; clone size: NA; J gene: TRBJ1-1; CDR3 protein: CASSLWATGRREAFF; CDR3 DNA: TGTGCCAGCAGTTTATGGGCGACTGGGAGGCGCGAAGCTTTCTTT
D gene: NA; V gene: TRBV6-1; clone size: medium-sized; J gene: TRBJ2-1; CDR3 protein: CASSERWGQTMDEQFF; CDR3 DNA: TGTGCCAGCAGTGAGCGCTGGGGACAAACAATGGATGAGCAGTTCTTC
D gene: NA; V gene: TRBV19; clone size: NA; J gene: TRBJ1-5; CDR3 protein: CASTQIRASNQPQHF; CDR3 DNA: TGTGCCAGTACCCAAATACGGGCTAGCAATCAGCCCCAGCATTTT
D gene: TRBD2; V gene: TRBV15; clone size: many; J gene: TRBJ2-5; CDR3 protein: CATSASLAGGVQETQYF; CDR3 DNA: TGTGCCACCAGCGCCTCACTAGCGGGAGGGGTCCAAGAGACCCAGTACTTC
D gene: NA; V gene: TRBV13; clone size: NA; J gene: TRBJ1-5; CDR3 protein: CASSNGGGRKANQPQHF; CDR3 DNA: TGTGCCAGCAGCAATGGCGGGGGACGAAAAGCTAATCAGCCCCAGCATTTT
D gene: NA; V gene: TRBV15; clone size: NA; J gene: TRBJ2-7; CDR3 protein: CATSREGPASSYNEQYF; CDR3 DNA: TGTGCCACCAGCAGAGAGGGGCCGGCTAGCTCCTACAATGAGCAGTACTTC
D gene: TRBD1; V gene: TRBV4-2; clone size: NA; J gene: TRBJ1-2; CDR3 protein: CASSPRTGANYGYTF; CDR3 DNA: TGTGCCAGCAGCCCCAGGACAGGGGCTAACTATGGCTACACCTTC
D gene: NA; V gene: TRBV2; clone size: NA; J gene: TRBJ1-5; CDR3 protein: CASMSGVNQPQHF; CDR3 DNA: TGTGCCAGCATGTCAGGGGTCAACCAGCCCCAGCATTTT
D gene: TRBD2; V gene: TRBV7-2; clone size: NA; J gene: TRBJ2-5; CDR3 protein: CASSGGTSPYQETQYF; CDR3 DNA: TGTGCCAGCAGCGGCGGGACTAGCCCCTACCAAGAGACCCAGTACTTC
D gene: NA; V gene: TRBV7-2; clone size: medium-sized; J gene: TRBJ2-7; CDR3 protein: CASSLGSGTKPYGQYF; CDR3 DNA: TGTGCCAGCAGCTTAGGAAGCGGGACAAAACCGTACGGGCAGTACTTC
D gene: NA; V gene: TRBV7-8; clone size: NA; J gene: TRBJ2-1; CDR3 protein: CASSYLEGWVGEQFF; CDR3 DNA: TGTGCCAGCAGCTATTTGGAGGGATGGGTCGGGGAGCAGTTCTTC
D gene: TRBD1; V gene: TRBV5-8; clone size: many; J gene: TRBJ2-7; CDR3 protein: CASSFLPGQTYEQYF; CDR3 DNA: TGTGCCAGCAGCTTTTTGCCGGGACAGACCTACGAGCAGTACTTC
D gene: NA; V gene: TRBV11-2; clone size: NA; J gene: TRBJ2-2; CDR3 protein: CASRSMGRTSNTGELFF; CDR3 DNA: TGTGCCAGCAGATCCATGGGACGGACTTCGAACACCGGGGAGCTGTTTTTT
D gene: NA; V gene: TRBV7-9; clone size: medium-sized; J gene: TRBJ2-3; CDR3 protein: CASSHGGSTDTQYF; CDR3 DNA: TGTGCCAGCAGTCACGGGGGTAGCACAGATACGCAGTATTTT
D gene: NA; V gene: TRBV7-2; clone size: few; J gene: TRBJ2-1; CDR3 protein: CASSVGQITHRQFF; CDR3 DNA: TGTGCCAGCAGCGTAGGACAAATAACCCACCGGCAGTTCTTC
D gene: NA; V gene: TRBV12-3/TRBV12-4; clone size: NA; J gene: TRBJ2-1; CDR3 protein: CASSDRDGGNEQFF; CDR3 DNA: TGTGCCAGCAGTGACCGGGACGGGGGCAATGAGCAGTTCTTC
D gene: NA; V gene: TRBV7-6; clone size: NA; J gene: TRBJ2-1; CDR3 protein: CASTPTTGFNEQFF; CDR3 DNA: TGTGCCAGCACCCCAACGACTGGATTCAATGAGCAGTTCTTC
D gene: TRBD1; V gene: TRBV7-6; clone size: NA; J gene: TRBJ2-6; CDR3 protein: CASSLAQGYGANVLTF; CDR3 DNA: TGTGCCAGCAGCTTGGCACAGGGGTACGGGGCCAACGTCCTGACTTTC